The rows below give T cell receptor beta chains drawn from one sample of a study of early T cells in non-severe SARS-CoV-2 infection. TCRdb itself ran the 5' RACE reads through MiXCR, one entry per CDR3 protein. The repertoire holds around 61,000 distinct CDR3 sequences, 10% to 12% seen once, with under 2% in the top ten. The sample comprised whole blood. These receptors all stem from an adult who was a healthcare worker with PCR-confirmed SARS-CoV-2 infection or an uninfected control (not recorded which). CDR3s include the opening cysteine and the closing phenylalanine or tryptophan. A D gene is named only where the DNA matches it firmly. Clone size is stated in some rows and not others, as once, few, many or a class when expanded.

d_gene	v_gene	j_gene	abundance	CDR3nt	CDR3aa
-	TRBV20-1	TRBJ2-7	many	TGCAGTGCTAGTTCGCCTAGCAGCTACGAGCAGTACTTC	CSASSPSSYEQYF
-	TRBV6-1	TRBJ2-5	many	TGTGCCAGCAGTGCCGCGTCCCAAGAGACCCAGTACTTC	CASSAASQETQYF
TRBD1	TRBV12-3/TRBV12-4	TRBJ1-2	many	TGTGCCAGCAGGGCCGGGACAGGGGCCGGGTATGGCTACACCTTC	CASRAGTGAGYGYTF
TRBD1	TRBV29-1	TRBJ2-2	many	TGCAGCGTCCGGACAGGGCCGGCCGGGGAGCTGTTTTTT	CSVRTGPAGELFF
-	TRBV5-1	TRBJ2-5	many	TGCGCCAGCAGCTTACCAGGGCACGAGACCCAGTACTTC	CASSLPGHETQYF
TRBD1	TRBV9	TRBJ1-2	-	TGTGCCAGCAGCGTAGATTTGGCAGGGGGGGCCAACTATGGCTACACCTTC	CASSVDLAGGANYGYTF
TRBD2	TRBV7-2	TRBJ2-3	many	TGTGCCAGCAGCCCGACGCTTAGCGGGAATACGCAGTATTTT	CASSPTLSGNTQYF
-	TRBV6-1	TRBJ2-7	many	TGTGCCAGCAGGACCTTGGTCGGGAGAGGAGACGAGCAGTACTTC	CASRTLVGRGDEQYF
-	TRBV20-1	TRBJ2-5	many	TGCAGTTGTGGGGGCGGGGAGACCCAGTACTTC	CSCGGGETQYF
-	TRBV14	TRBJ1-2	many	TGTGCCAGCAGCCAAGAGTGGTACTATGGCTACACCTTC	CASSQEWYYGYTF
-	TRBV15	TRBJ2-7	few	TGTGCCACCAGCAGACCACCCCCAGGGGCCTACGAGCAGTACTTC	CATSRPPPGAYEQYF
-	TRBV20-1	TRBJ1-2	many	TGCAGTGCTAGAGAGCCGGGCTATGGCTACACCTTC	CSAREPGYGYTF
TRBD1	TRBV10-3	TRBJ1-1	few	TGTGCCATCAGTCGTGGACAGGGGAACACTGAAGCTTTCTTT	CAISRGQGNTEAFF
TRBD1	TRBV27	TRBJ2-1	-	TGTGCCAGCAGTTTCCGGACAGGGGGCTTTTATGAGCAGTTCTTC	CASSFRTGGFYEQFF
TRBD2	TRBV5-4	TRBJ2-1	few	TGTGCCAGCAGCCCGGGACTAGCGGGGGTTCCTACTTCTGAGCAGTTCTTC	CASSPGLAGVPTSEQFF
-	TRBV10-1	TRBJ2-3	many	TGCGCCAGCAGTGAGTCCTATTCCACAGATACGCAGTATTTT	CASSESYSTDTQYF
TRBD1	TRBV2	TRBJ1-2	-	TGTGCCACCGGACAGGATACTAACTATGGCTACACCTTC	CATGQDTNYGYTF
TRBD1	TRBV6-1	TRBJ1-2	many	TGTGCCAGCAGTTTAGGACAGGTCTCTAACTATGGCTACACCTTC	CASSLGQVSNYGYTF
-	TRBV29-1	TRBJ2-5	few	TGCAGCGTTGACACGGGGGGCGGTGGGACCCAGTACTTC	CSVDTGGGGTQYF
-	TRBV10-2	TRBJ1-5	many	TGCGCCAGCAGCCCGAACCTGGGGCAGCCCCAGCATTTT	CASSPNLGQPQHF
-	TRBV7-9	TRBJ2-3	few	TGTGCCAGCGATTTAAGTGGAGATACGCAGTATTTT	CASDLSGDTQYF
-	TRBV7-9	TRBJ2-5	many	TGTGCCAGCAGCTTTCCGGCAGGGCAAGAGACCCAGTACTTC	CASSFPAGQETQYF
-	TRBV30	TRBJ2-2	many	TGTGCCTGGAGTGTAGGGGGTTACACCGGGGAGCTGTTTTTT	CAWSVGGYTGELFF
-	TRBV6-2/TRBV6-3	TRBJ1-5	few	TGTGCCAGCACAGGGGCAGGGCGTCAGCCCCAGCATTTT	CASTGAGRQPQHF
-	TRBV2	TRBJ1-1	-	TGTGCCAGCAGTGTCATGGGGCAGAACACTGAAGCTTTCTTT	CASSVMGQNTEAFF
-	TRBV14	TRBJ2-3	many	TGTGCCAGCAGCCAAGAGCTAGGCACAGATACGCAGTATTTT	CASSQELGTDTQYF
-	TRBV6-2/TRBV6-3	TRBJ2-7	many	TGTGCCAGCAGTCAGGCCCCCTACGAGCAGTACTTC	CASSQAPYEQYF
-	TRBV6-2/TRBV6-3	TRBJ1-1	few	TGTGCCAGCAGTTACGAGGGGTACGGCACTGAAGCTTTCTTT	CASSYEGYGTEAFF
TRBD1	TRBV29-1	TRBJ1-1	few	TGCAGCGTTGAAGATCAGGGGGCGAGCACTGAAGCTTTCTTT	CSVEDQGASTEAFF
-	TRBV5-1	TRBJ2-1	-	TGCGCCAGCAGCTTGTTTTCAGGGGGGGATGAGCAGTTCTTC	CASSLFSGGDEQFF
-	TRBV5-6	TRBJ1-1	many	TGTGCCAGCAGCCTCTTTAACACTGAAGCTTTCTTT	CASSLFNTEAFF
-	TRBV21-1	TRBJ1-2	few	TGTGCCAGCAGCACCGGGACAGCGTCTAACTATGGCTACACCTTC	CASSTGTASNYGYTF
TRBD1	TRBV7-6	TRBJ1-1	many	TGTGCCAGCAGCTTAGGACAGGGTTTCATACCTGAAGCTTTCTTT	CASSLGQGFIPEAFF
TRBD1	TRBV2	TRBJ1-3	-	TGTGCCAGCAGTGAAGTCACAGGGGAGGCTGGAAACACCATATATTTT	CASSEVTGEAGNTIYF
-	TRBV7-8	TRBJ2-1	many	TGTGCCAGCAGGAACTCTCGGAGCTCCTACAATGAGCAGTTCTTC	CASRNSRSSYNEQFF
-	TRBV11-2	TRBJ1-1	many	TGTGCCAGCAGCCGTCGCTCGGGGGCGTCTGAAGCTTTCTTT	CASSRRSGASEAFF
TRBD2	TRBV4-2	TRBJ2-3	few	TGTGCCAGCAGCCAAGGACCAGCGGGGGGGTCCGGGGCGCAGTATTTT	CASSQGPAGGSGAQYF
-	TRBV12-3/TRBV12-4	TRBJ1-1	-	TGTGCCAGCAGTTTAAATCGGCGGTCTGTGGCTTTCTTT	CASSLNRRSVAFF
-	TRBV29-1	TRBJ2-7	few	TGCAGCGTTGCCGGCGGGCCCCCCTGGAGTAACGAGCAGTACTTC	CSVAGGPPWSNEQYF
-	TRBV7-2	TRBJ1-2	many	TGTGCCAGCAGCTTAGCGGATGGACGTAGCTATGGCTACACCTTC	CASSLADGRSYGYTF
-	TRBV12-3/TRBV12-4	TRBJ1-5	many	TGTGCCAGCAGTTTTTCAGGGTACAATCAGCCCCAGCATTTT	CASSFSGYNQPQHF
TRBD1	TRBV20-1	TRBJ2-7	many	TGCAGTGCTAGTCCCGGGACAGGGGGACTCTACGAGCAGTACTTC	CSASPGTGGLYEQYF
-	TRBV20-1	TRBJ1-2	many	TGCAGTGCTTTTTCCAATCCAGAGACAGTTACATATGGCTACACCTTC	CSAFSNPETVTYGYTF
TRBD2	TRBV12-3/TRBV12-4	TRBJ2-5	-	TGTGCCAGCAGTTTGGGGCTAGCGGGGGTGAGAGTAGAGACCCAGTACTTC	CASSLGLAGVRVETQYF
TRBD1	TRBV7-9	TRBJ2-3	many	TGTGCCAGCAGCCAGGGACAGGGGAGCACAGATACGCAGTATTTT	CASSQGQGSTDTQYF
-	TRBV20-1	TRBJ2-5	few	TGCAGTGCTGGGGTGTGGGGCCAAGAGACCCAGTACTTC	CSAGVWGQETQYF
-	TRBV11-2	TRBJ2-3	many	TGTGCCAGCAGCTTAGATCGTTGGGATACGCAGTATTTT	CASSLDRWDTQYF
TRBD2	TRBV29-1	TRBJ2-7	-	TGCAGCGCGCGTGGCGGGACTAGCTACGAGCAGTACTTC	CSARGGTSYEQYF
TRBD2	TRBV5-5	TRBJ2-3	many	TGTGCCAGCAGCTTTCTTAGCGGGGCTTCACAAAGCACAGATACGCAGTATTTT	CASSFLSGASQSTDTQYF
TRBD2	TRBV29-1	TRBJ2-1	-	TGCAGCGTTCGGACTAGCGCCAGCTCCTACAATGAGCAGTTCTTC	CSVRTSASSYNEQFF
-	TRBV5-1	TRBJ2-7	-	TGCGCCAGCAGCTTGTCCGCAGTCTCCTACGAGCAGTACTTC	CASSLSAVSYEQYF
-	TRBV19	TRBJ2-6	few	TGTGCCAGTAGTATATCTGGGGGTGTCACGGGCTCTGGGGCCAACGTCCTGACTTTC	CASSISGGVTGSGANVLTF